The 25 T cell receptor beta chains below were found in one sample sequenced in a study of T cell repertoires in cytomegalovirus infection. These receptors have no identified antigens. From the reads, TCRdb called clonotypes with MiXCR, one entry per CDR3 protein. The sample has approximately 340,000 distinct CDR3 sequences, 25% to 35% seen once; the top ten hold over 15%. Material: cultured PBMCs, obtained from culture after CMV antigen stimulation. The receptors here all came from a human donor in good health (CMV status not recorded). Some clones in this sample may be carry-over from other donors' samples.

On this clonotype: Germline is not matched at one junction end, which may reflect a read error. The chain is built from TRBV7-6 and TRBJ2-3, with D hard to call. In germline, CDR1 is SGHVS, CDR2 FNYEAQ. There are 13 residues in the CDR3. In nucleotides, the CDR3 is TGTGCCAGCAGCTTAGGCCCTCAAGATGCGCAGTATTTT. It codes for CASSLGPQDAQYF.

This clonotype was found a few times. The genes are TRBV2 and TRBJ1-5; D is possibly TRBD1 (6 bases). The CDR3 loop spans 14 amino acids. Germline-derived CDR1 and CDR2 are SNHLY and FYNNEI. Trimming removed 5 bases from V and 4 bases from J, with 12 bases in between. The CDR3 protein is CASSWARGNQPQHF. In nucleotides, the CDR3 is TGTGCCAGCAGTTGGGCGAGGGGGAATCAGCCCCAGCATTTT.

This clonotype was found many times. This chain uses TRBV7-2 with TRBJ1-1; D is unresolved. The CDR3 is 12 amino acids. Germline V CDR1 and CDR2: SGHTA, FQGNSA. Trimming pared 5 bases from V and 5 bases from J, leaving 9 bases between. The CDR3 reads CASSTRWTEAFF. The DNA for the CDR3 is TGTGCCAGCAGCACCCGGTGGACTGAAGCTTTCTTT.

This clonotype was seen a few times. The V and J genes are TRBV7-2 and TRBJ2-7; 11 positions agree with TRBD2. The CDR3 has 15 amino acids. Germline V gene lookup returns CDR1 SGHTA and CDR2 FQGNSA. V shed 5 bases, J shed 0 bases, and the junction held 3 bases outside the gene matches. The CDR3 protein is CASSPGLADSYEQYF. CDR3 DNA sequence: TGTGCCAGCAGCCCGGGACTAGCGGACTCCTACGAGCAGTACTTC.

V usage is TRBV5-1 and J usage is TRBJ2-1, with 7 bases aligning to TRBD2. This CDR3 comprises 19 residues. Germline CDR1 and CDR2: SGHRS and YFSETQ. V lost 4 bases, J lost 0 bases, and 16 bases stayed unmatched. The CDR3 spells CASSTIPTGLVISYNEQFF. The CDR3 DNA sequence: TGCGCCAGCAGCACCATCCCGACCGGACTAGTCATCTCCTACAATGAGCAGTTCTTC. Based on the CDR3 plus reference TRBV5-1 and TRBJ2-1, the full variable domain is KAGVTQTPRYLIKTRGQQVTLSCSPISGHRSVSWYQQTPGQGLQFLFEYFSETQRNKGNFPGRFSGRQFSNSRSEMNVSTLELGDSALYLCASSTIPTGLVISYNEQFFGPGTRLTVL.

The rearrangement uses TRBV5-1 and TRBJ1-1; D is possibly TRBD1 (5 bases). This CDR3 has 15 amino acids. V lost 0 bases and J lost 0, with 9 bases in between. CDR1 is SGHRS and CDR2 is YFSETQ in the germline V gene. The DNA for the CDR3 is TGCGCCAGCAGCTTGGCAGGGTGGCTGAACACTGAAGCTTTCTTT. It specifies CASSLAGWLNTEAFF.

The chain's CDR3 is CSAKLEQGKGELFF. CDR3 DNA sequence: TGCAGTGCTAAGTTAGAACAGGGGAAGGGGGAGCTGTTTTTT. V gene TRBV20-1 combines with J gene TRBJ2-2, with 7 bases identical to TRBD1. Per the germline V gene, CDR1 is DFQATT and CDR2 is SNEGSKA (reference sequence). Trimming took 4 bases from V and 8 from J; bases not matched to a gene: 10. This CDR3 is built from 14 residues.

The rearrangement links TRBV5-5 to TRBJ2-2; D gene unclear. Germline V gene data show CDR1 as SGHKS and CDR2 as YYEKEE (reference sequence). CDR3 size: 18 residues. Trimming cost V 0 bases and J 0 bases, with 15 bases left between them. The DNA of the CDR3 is TGTGCCAGCAGCTTGGCTGCCTTAACGTATACGAACACCGGGGAGCTGTTTTTT. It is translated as CASSLAALTYTNTGELFF.

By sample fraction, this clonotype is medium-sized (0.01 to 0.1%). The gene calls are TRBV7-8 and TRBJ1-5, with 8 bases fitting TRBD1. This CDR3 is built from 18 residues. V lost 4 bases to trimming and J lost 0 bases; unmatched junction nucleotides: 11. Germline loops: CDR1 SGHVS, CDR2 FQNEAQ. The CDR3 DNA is TGTGCCAGCAGCTCTTGGACAGGGACAGTCGGTAGCAATCAGCCCCAGCATTTT. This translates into CASSSWTGTVGSNQPQHF.

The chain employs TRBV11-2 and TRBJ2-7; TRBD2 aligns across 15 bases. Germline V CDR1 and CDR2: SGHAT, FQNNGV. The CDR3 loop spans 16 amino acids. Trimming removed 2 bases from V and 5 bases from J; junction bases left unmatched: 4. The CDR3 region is CASSLWTSGRAHEQYF. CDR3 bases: TGTGCCAGCAGCTTATGGACTAGCGGGAGGGCCCACGAGCAGTACTTC. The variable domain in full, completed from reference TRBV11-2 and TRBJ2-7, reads EAGVAQSPRYKIIEKRQSVAFWCNPISGHATLYWYQQILGQGPKLLIQFQNNGVVDDSQLPKDRFSAERLKGVDSTLKIQPAKLEDSAVYLCASSLWTSGRAHEQYFGPGTRLTVT.

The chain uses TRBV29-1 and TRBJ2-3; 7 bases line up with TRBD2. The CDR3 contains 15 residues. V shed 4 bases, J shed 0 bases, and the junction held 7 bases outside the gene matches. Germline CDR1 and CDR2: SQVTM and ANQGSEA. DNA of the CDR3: TGCAGCGTTGTTCGGCAAGCGGGGAGCACAGATACGCAGTATTTT. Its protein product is CSVVRQAGSTDTQYF.

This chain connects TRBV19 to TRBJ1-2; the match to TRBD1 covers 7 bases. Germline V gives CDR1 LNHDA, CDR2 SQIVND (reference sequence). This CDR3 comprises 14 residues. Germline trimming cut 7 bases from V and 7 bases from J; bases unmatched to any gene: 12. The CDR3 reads CASTTSTGNVGYTF. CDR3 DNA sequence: TGTGCCAGTACTACGTCGACAGGGAACGTTGGCTACACCTTC.

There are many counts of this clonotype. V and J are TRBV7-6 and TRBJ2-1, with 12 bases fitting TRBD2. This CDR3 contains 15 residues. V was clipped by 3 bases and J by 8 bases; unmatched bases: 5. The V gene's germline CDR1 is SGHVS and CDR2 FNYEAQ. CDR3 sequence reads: CASSLYSSGRDEQFF. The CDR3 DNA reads TGTGCCAGCAGCTTGTATTCTAGCGGGAGGGATGAGCAGTTCTTC.

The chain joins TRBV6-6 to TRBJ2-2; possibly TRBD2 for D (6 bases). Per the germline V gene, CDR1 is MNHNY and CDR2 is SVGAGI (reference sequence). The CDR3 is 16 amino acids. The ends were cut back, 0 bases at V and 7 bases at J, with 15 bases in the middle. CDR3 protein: CASSYSKAGRGGELFF. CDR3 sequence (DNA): TGTGCCAGCAGTTACTCGAAAGCAGGGCGGGGCGGGGAGCTGTTTTTT.

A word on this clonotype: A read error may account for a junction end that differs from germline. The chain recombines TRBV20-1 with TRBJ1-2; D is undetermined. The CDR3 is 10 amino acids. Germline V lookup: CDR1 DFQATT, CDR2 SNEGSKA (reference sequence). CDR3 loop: CSSRLYGYTF. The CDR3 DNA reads TGCAGTTCTAGGCTCTATGGCTACACCTTC.

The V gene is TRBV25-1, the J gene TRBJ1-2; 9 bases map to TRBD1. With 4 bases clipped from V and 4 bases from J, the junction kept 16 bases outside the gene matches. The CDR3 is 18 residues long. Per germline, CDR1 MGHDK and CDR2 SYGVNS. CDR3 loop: CASSAEQGAHAFSYGYTF. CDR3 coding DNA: TGTGCCAGCAGTGCCGAACAGGGGGCGCATGCCTTTTCCTATGGCTACACCTTC.

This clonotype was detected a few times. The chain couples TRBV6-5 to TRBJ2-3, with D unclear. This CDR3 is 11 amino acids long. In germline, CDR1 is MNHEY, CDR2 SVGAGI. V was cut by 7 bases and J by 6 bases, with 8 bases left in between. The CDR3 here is CASNSGDTQYF. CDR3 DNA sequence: TGTGCCAGCAACTCCGGGGATACGCAGTATTTT.

CDR3 protein: CASSYKTRYSNQPQHF. In nucleotides, the CDR3 is TGTGCCAGCAGCTATAAGACACGTTATAGCAATCAGCCCCAGCATTTT. The rearrangement uses TRBV28 and TRBJ1-5; D remains unclear. The CDR3 contains 16 residues. Germline V gene data show CDR1 as MDHEN and CDR2 as SYDVKM. With 6 bases removed from V and 0 bases from J, the gap between germline ends came to 15 bases.

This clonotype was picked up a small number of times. The CDR3 region is CASIQTPARYGYTF. As DNA, the CDR3 is TGTGCCAGTATCCAGACCCCGGCGCGCTATGGCTACACCTTC. The chain combines TRBV19 with TRBJ1-2; no definite D call. Germline lookup yields CDR1 LNHDA and CDR2 SQIVND (reference sequence). This CDR3 has 14 amino acids. Trimming removed 7 bases from V and 4 bases from J, with 16 bases in between.

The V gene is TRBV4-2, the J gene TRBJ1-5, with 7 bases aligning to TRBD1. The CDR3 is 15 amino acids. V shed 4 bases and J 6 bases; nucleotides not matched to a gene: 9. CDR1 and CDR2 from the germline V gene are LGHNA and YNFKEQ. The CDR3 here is CASSLKAGTVQPQHF. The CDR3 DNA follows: TGTGCCAGCAGCCTGAAAGCCGGGACAGTTCAGCCCCAGCATTTT.

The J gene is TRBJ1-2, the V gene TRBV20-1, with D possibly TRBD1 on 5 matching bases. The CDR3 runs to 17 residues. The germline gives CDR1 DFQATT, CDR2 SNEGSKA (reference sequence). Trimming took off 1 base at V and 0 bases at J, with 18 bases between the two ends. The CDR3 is CSARGFAPDTTNYGYTF. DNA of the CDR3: TGCAGTGCTAGAGGTTTTGCCCCGGACACTACTAACTATGGCTACACCTTC.

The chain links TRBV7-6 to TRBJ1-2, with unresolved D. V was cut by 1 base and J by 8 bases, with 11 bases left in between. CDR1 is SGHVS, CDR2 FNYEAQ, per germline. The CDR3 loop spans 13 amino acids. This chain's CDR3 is CASSLGRTEGYTF. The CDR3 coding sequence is TGTGCCAGCAGCTTAGGACGGACGGAAGGCTACACCTTC.

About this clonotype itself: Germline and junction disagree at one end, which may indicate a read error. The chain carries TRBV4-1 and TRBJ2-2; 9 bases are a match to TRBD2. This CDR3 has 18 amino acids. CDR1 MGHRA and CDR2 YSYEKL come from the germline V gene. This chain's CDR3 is CASSQDPRGGRATGELFF. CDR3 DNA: TGTGCCAGCAGCCAAGACCCGAGAGGCGGGAGGGCCACCGGGGAGCTGTTTTTT.

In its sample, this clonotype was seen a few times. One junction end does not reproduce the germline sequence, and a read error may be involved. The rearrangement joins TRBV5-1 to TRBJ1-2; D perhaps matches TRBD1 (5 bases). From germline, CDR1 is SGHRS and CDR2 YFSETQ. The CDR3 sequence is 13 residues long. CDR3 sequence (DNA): TGCGCCAGCAGCTTGGCCTCCGGCAGGGCGGCGGATTTC. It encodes CASSLASGRAADF.

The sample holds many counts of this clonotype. The CDR3 nucleotides are TGTGCCAGCAGTTACGACTCAGGGGTCGGCGAGCAGTACTTC. It specifies CASSYDSGVGEQYF. The chain couples TRBV6-5 to TRBJ2-7, with D possibly matching TRBD1 (6 bases). This CDR3 spans 14 amino acids. V dropped 2 bases and J dropped 6 bases, with 14 bases sitting between them. Germline loops: CDR1 MNHEY, CDR2 SVGAGI.